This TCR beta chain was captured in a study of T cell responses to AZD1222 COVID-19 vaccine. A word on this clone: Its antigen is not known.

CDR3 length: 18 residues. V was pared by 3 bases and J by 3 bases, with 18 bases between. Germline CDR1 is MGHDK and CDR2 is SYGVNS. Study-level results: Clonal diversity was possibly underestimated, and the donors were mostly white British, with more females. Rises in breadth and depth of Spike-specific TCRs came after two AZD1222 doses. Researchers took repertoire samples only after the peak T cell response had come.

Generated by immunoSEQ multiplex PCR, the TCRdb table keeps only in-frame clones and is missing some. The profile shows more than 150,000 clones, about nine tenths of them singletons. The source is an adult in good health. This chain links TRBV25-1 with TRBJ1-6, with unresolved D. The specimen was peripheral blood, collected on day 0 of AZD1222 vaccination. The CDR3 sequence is CASSDRTGLSGYNSPLHF. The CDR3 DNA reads TGTGCCAGCAGTGATCGGACGGGCCTGAGTGGCTATAATTCACCCCTCCACTTT.